This T cell receptor (beta chain) was profiled in a study of cytomegalovirus exposure and HLA in healthy donors. Study overall: Genotyping of some 390 donors showed that around 85% belonged to the Caucasian-associated ancestry cluster. General study findings and limits: Later analysis showed TCR association rates varying by HLA locus, highest for DRB1 and lowest for HLA-C.

Per the germline V gene, CDR1 is MNHNS and CDR2 is SASEGT. The CDR3 extends over 16 amino acids. Trimming shortened V by 2 bases and J by 1 base, and 14 bases separated the two germline ends. This PCR relied on a set of 60 Vbeta primers and 13 Jbeta primers. TCRdb's table, derived via immunoSEQ multiplex PCR, lists solely in-frame clones and lacks some. Seen here are some 150,000 clones, about 83% observed once, and the top ten hold 4% to 4.5%. Details on this clone: Its cognate antigen is unknown.

This sequence originates from a woman in her forties in good health and CMV-seronegative. The chain has TRBV6-1 and TRBJ1-1; D not certain. The sequenced material came from PBMCs. CDR3 residues: CASSETPLRQNTEAFF. The CDR3 DNA reads TGTGCCAGCAGTGAAACCCCACTTCGTCAGAACACTGAAGCTTTCTTT.